This T cell receptor beta chain was retrieved from a study of Graves' ophthalmopathy and Graves' hyperthyroidism. Study summary: Where ophthalmopathy was absent within 18 months of follow-up, hyperthyroidism was stable.

This clonotype has ten or more counts. Ineligible for inclusion were patients with other autoimmune diseases, uncontrolled infections, pregnancy or lactation. Diagnostic conclusions were grounded in clinical symptoms, serum thyroxine, TRAb, thyroid ultrasound and orbital computed tomography. The J segment lost 4 bases and the V segment lost 10 bases, leaving 4 bases of the junction unmatched. Per germline, CDR1 ENHRY and CDR2 SYGVKD. The CDR3 is 13 amino acids. Amplification of the TCR beta CDR3 regions used RNA transcripts (as template). The library came from an HTBI-primed first-round RT-PCR and a second-round multiplex PCR. TCRdb itself ran the multiplex PCR reads through MiXCR, one entry per CDR3 protein. The sample consists of around 1.1 million distinct CDR3 sequences, about two fifths of them appearing once.

J is TRBJ2-7 and V is TRBV10-3; 13 bases agree with TRBD2. Specimen: peripheral blood or thyroid tissue (not recorded which). The origin of this receptor is an adult man with Graves' hyperthyroidism. CDR3 bases: TGTGCCACCCGACTAGCGGGGGGATACGAGCAGTACTTC. Translating gives CATRLAGGYEQYF.